Each of the 9 T cell receptor beta chains below was sequenced from the same sample in a study of OX40 agonist ivuxolimab in advanced cancers. The table came from immunoSEQ multiplex PCR; TCRdb's copy has only in-frame clones and leaves some out. The sample consists of tens of thousands of clones, 70% to 90% of them appearing once. Specimen: CD4+ or CD8+ T cells sorted from blood, collected in a trial of the OX40 agonist ivuxolimab. Every receptor here comes from an adult with an advanced solid tumor such as melanoma, head and neck, liver or kidney cancer.

The chain has TRBV19 and TRBJ1-5; D call uncertain. V was trimmed by 4 bases and J by 3 bases, leaving 13 bases between them. The germline CDR1 and CDR2 sequences are LNHDA and SQIVND (reference sequence). This CDR3 spans 15 amino acids. CDR3 bases: TGTGCCAGTAGTACCCCGGGGAGGCCCAATCAGCCCCAGCATTTT. Translating it yields CASSTPGRPNQPQHF.

The chain links TRBV27 to TRBJ1-1; 7 nucleotides match TRBD1. This CDR3 comprises 15 residues. In germline, CDR1 is MNHEY, CDR2 SMNVEV (reference sequence). The junction had 4 bases not matched to a gene; V was cut back by 2 bases and J by 1 base. In nucleotides, the CDR3 is TGTGCCAGCAGTTTACAGGGGGGTTCGAACACTGAAGCTTTCTTT. Translated: CASSLQGGSNTEAFF.

The V gene is TRBV5-4, the J gene TRBJ2-1; TRBD1 might be the D (6 bases). The CDR3 sequence is 15 residues long. From germline, CDR1 is SGHNT and CDR2 YYREEE (reference sequence). Deletions cut 6 bases from V and 5 bases from J, with 18 bases between. CDR3 coding DNA: TGTGCCAGCACTTCTGAACAGGGAAGGGACAATGAGCAGTTCTTC. Translated: CASTSEQGRDNEQFF.

The chain uses TRBV5-4 and TRBJ1-4, with D possibly matching TRBD1 (6 bases). V gave up 2 bases and J gave up 6 bases, with 11 bases separating them. The CDR3 is 14 residues long. Germline V gene sequence: CDR1 SGHNT, CDR2 YYREEE (reference sequence). DNA of the CDR3: TGTGCCAGCAGCTTTGATCGGACAGATGAAAAACTGTTTTTT. Translation gives CASSFDRTDEKLFF.

The chain links TRBV4-3 to TRBJ2-2; 9 bases are shared with TRBD1. The V gene end was trimmed by 3 bases and the J gene end by 4 bases; junction bases not matched to a gene: 6. The CDR3 length is 16 residues. Germline V gene data show CDR1 as LGHNA and CDR2 as YSLEER. The CDR3 region is CASSQGDRAGTGELFF. The CDR3 nucleotides read TGCGCCAGCAGCCAGGGGGACAGGGCGGGCACCGGGGAGCTGTTTTTT.

The gene calls are TRBV6-1 and TRBJ1-3; no firm D call. V lost 1 base, J lost 4 bases, and 11 bases lay in between. Germline V gives CDR1 MNHNS, CDR2 SASEGT. The CDR3 has 15 amino acids. The DNA for the CDR3 is TGTGCCAGCAGTGAAGGGGCATTGGTCGGAAACACCATATATTTT. It translates to CASSEGALVGNTIYF.

The chain combines TRBV5-1 with TRBJ1-1; 12 bases are shared with TRBD1. The CDR3 spans 18 residues. Trimming at V came to 2 bases and at J to 3 bases, leaving 11 bases not matched to a gene. Looked up from germline, CDR1 is SGHRS and CDR2 is YFSETQ. The CDR3 region is CASSFVAGQGAQDTEAFF. CDR3 DNA sequence: TGCGCCAGCAGCTTCGTCGCGGGACAGGGGGCGCAGGACACTGAAGCTTTCTTT.

This clone was seen more than once but under ten times. J is TRBJ1-5 and V is TRBV28, with D possibly being TRBD1 (5 bases). The V end was cut by 7 bases, the J end by 5 bases, with 9 bases between. The CDR3 runs to 12 residues. Per the germline V gene, CDR1 is MDHEN and CDR2 is SYDVKM. The CDR3 here is CASTQGYQPQHF. The CDR3, as DNA: TGTGCCAGCACCCAGGGCTATCAGCCCCAGCATTTT.

The V call is TRBV29-1, the J call TRBJ1-2; no definite D call. The length of the CDR3 is 12 residues. Germline V gene lookup returns CDR1 SQVTM and CDR2 ANQGSEA. Between the trimmed V and J ends, which lost 8 bases and 1 base, there was a span of 11 bases. CDR3 amino acids: CSIWASNYGYTF. The CDR3 DNA follows: TGCAGCATCTGGGCCAGTAACTATGGCTACACCTTC.